A single sample gave rise to the 14 T cell receptor beta chains below, sequenced in a study of blood T cell repertoires in COVID-19. This table comes from immunoSEQ multiplex PCR, and its TCRdb copy is limited to in-frame clones, with some not included. The sample consists of roughly 360,000 clones, around 89% of them appearing once. The sequenced sample consisted of PBMCs or T cells enriched from blood (not recorded which). These receptors all stem from a woman younger than 45 with acute COVID-19.

This rearrangement joins TRBV19 to TRBJ2-5; the match to TRBD2 covers 7 bases. CDR1 and CDR2 from the germline V gene are LNHDA and SQIVND (reference sequence). With V trimmed by 2 bases and J by 1 base, 4 bases remained unmatched. The CDR3 consists of 15 residues. CDR3 sequence: CASSIRAGSQETQYF. Here the CDR3 DNA reads TGTGCCAGTAGTATACGAGCGGGGAGCCAAGAGACCCAGTACTTC.

The CDR3 DNA is TGCGCCAGCAGCTCCTACGGGACTGCTTCCTACGAGCAGTACTTC. This codes for CASSSYGTASYEQYF. J is TRBJ2-7 and V is TRBV5-1; perhaps TRBD2 as D (6 bases). Trimming left V 3 bases short and J 1 base short, with 14 bases between. Germline CDR1 and CDR2: SGHRS and YFSETQ. This CDR3 is 15 amino acids long.

The gene calls are TRBV5-4 and TRBJ2-3, with 9 nucleotides matching TRBD1. CDR3 length: 15 amino acids. Germline V gives CDR1 SGHNT, CDR2 YYREEE (reference sequence). V was clipped by 4 bases and J by 6 bases; unmatched bases: 9. The CDR3 DNA reads TGTGCCAGCAGCCGGGACAGGGCCACGTCGGATACGCAGTATTTT. Its protein is CASSRDRATSDTQYF.

This clone was seen only once. The chain links TRBV20-1 to TRBJ2-5, with D unresolved. V shed 3 bases and J shed 4 bases, with 6 bases lying between them. The germline CDR1 and CDR2 sequences are DFQATT and SNEGSKA (reference sequence). The CDR3 length is 11 residues. The CDR3 bases are TGCAGTGCTAGGATCGGAGAGACCCAGTACTTC. Amino acid sequence: CSARIGETQYF.

This clone is a singleton in its sample. The chain uses TRBV2 and TRBJ2-3, with 7 bases fitting TRBD2. Germline-derived CDR1 and CDR2 are SNHLY and FYNNEI. The V segment lost 6 bases and the J segment 1 base; nucleotides outside the gene matches: 13. The CDR3 runs 17 residues. CDR3 sequence (DNA): TGTGCCAGCAGACCGTTTCAAGGCAGCGGGGGCACAGATACGCAGTATTTT. It yields the protein CASRPFQGSGGTDTQYF.

This chain connects TRBV10-2 to TRBJ2-5; no firm D call. CDR3 length: 13 amino acids. The V gene's germline CDR1 is WSHSY and CDR2 SAAADI. The V end was cut by 6 bases, the J end by 1 base, with 9 bases between. CDR3 residues: CASRGAPQETQYF. Here the CDR3 DNA reads TGCGCCAGCAGGGGCGCACCCCAAGAGACCCAGTACTTC.

Points on this clone: The sample has other DNA sequences that encode this CDR3 too. The CDR3 coding sequence is TGCGCCAGCAGCCCCGGGACAGGGGGTTCCTCTGGAAACACCATATATTTT. It encodes CASSPGTGGSSGNTIYF. The genes are TRBV5-1 and TRBJ1-3, with 11 bases fitting TRBD1. Germline assignment: CDR1 SGHRS and CDR2 YFSETQ. This CDR3 has 17 residues. V lost 4 bases to trimming and J lost 0 bases; unmatched junction nucleotides: 6. The full variable domain, completed using reference TRBV5-1 and TRBJ1-3, is KAGVTQTPRYLIKTRGQQVTLSCSPISGHRSVSWYQQTPGQGLQFLFEYFSETQRNKGNFPGRFSGRQFSNSRSEMNVSTLELGDSALYLCASSPGTGGSSGNTIYFGEGSWLTVV.

The chain has TRBV5-6 and TRBJ1-2; 8 nucleotides match TRBD1. With V trimmed by 1 base and J by 11 bases, 10 bases remained unmatched. This CDR3 comprises 14 residues. Germline loops: CDR1 SGHDT, CDR2 YYEEEE. CDR3: CASSLWSGQGHYTF. As DNA, the CDR3 is TGTGCCAGCAGCTTGTGGAGCGGACAGGGCCATTACACCTTC.

The chain employs TRBV5-5 and TRBJ1-5, with 7 positions matching TRBD1. The CDR3 is 15 amino acids. J was trimmed by 7 bases and V by 4 bases; bases with no gene match: 11. In germline, CDR1 is SGHKS, CDR2 YYEKEE (reference sequence). The CDR3 loop is CASSQSDRVGQPQHF. The CDR3 region has the DNA TGTGCCAGCAGCCAAAGTGACAGGGTGGGCCAGCCCCAGCATTTT.

The chain recombines TRBV9 with TRBJ2-7; TRBD2 might be the D (6 bases). The ends were cut back, 4 bases at V and 6 bases at J, with 14 bases in the middle. Germline V gives CDR1 SGDLS, CDR2 YYNGEE. This CDR3 spans 13 amino acids. CDR3 in DNA: TGTGCCAGCAGCCCCGGAGGAGGGTTCGAGCAGTACTTC. It translates to CASSPGGGFEQYF.

This chain joins TRBV7-9 and TRBJ2-2; weak D call: TRBD1 (6 bases). V gave up 2 bases and J gave up 5 bases, with 9 bases separating them. Germline V lookup: CDR1 SEHNR, CDR2 FQNEAQ (reference sequence). The CDR3 runs 14 residues. The CDR3 protein is CASSLYGQTGELFF. Written as DNA, the CDR3 is TGTGCCAGCAGCTTATACGGACAGACCGGGGAGCTGTTTTTT.

The J gene is TRBJ2-7, the V gene TRBV3-1 (or the pseudogene TRBV3-2); the D gene is possibly TRBD2 (6 bases). CDR3 length: 15 residues. V was clipped by 4 bases and J by 1 base, with 14 bases between them. Per germline, CDR1 LGHDT and CDR2 YNNKEL (reference sequence). The CDR3 loop is CASSLTKGRSYEQYF. CDR3 nucleotides: TGTGCCAGCAGCCTGACTAAGGGGAGGTCCTACGAGCAGTACTTC.

The CDR3 spells CASGITGANEKLFF. The CDR3 nucleotides read TGTGCCAGCGGCATAACAGGGGCTAATGAAAAACTGTTTTTT. The chain couples TRBV7-9 to TRBJ1-4, with 7 bases that match TRBD1. The J segment lost 3 bases and the V segment lost 8 bases, leaving 6 bases of the junction unmatched. Germline values: CDR1 SEHNR, CDR2 FQNEAQ (reference sequence). This CDR3 comprises 14 residues.

This sequence joins TRBV24-1 and TRBJ1-5; D is perhaps TRBD1 (5 bases). V was trimmed by 9 bases and J by 3 bases, leaving 11 bases between them. This CDR3 is built from 13 residues. Germline CDR1 and CDR2: KGHDR and SFDVKD. CDR3 in amino acids: CATAGRTNQPQHF. As DNA, the CDR3 is TGTGCCACCGCGGGGCGCACCAATCAGCCCCAGCATTTT.